The 19 T cell receptor beta chains below were found in one sample sequenced in a study of cytomegalovirus exposure and HLA in healthy donors. Vbeta (60) and Jbeta (13) primers were used in the PCR. TCRdb's table, derived via immunoSEQ multiplex PCR, lists solely in-frame clones and lacks some. The table lists approximately 150,000 clones, over 60% of them singletons. The sequencing sample was made of PBMCs. The receptors stem from a man in his forties or fifties in good health and CMV-seronegative.

The chain carries TRBV9 and TRBJ2-1, with TRBD2 identical over 8 bases. Germline V gene data show CDR1 as SGDLS and CDR2 as YYNGEE. J lost 5 bases, V lost 4 bases, and 8 bases had no gene match. The CDR3 runs to 15 residues. CDR3 sequence: CASSFTSGLDNEQFF. CDR3 bases: TGTGCCAGCAGCTTCACTAGCGGCCTTGACAATGAGCAGTTCTTC. Full variable domain (remainder filled in from reference TRBV9 and TRBJ2-1): DSGVTQTPKHLITATGQRVTLRCSPRSGDLSVYWYQQSLDQGLQFLIQYYNGEERAKGNILERFSAQQFPDLHSELNLSSLELGDSALYFCASSFTSGLDNEQFFGPGTRLTVL.

This chain uses TRBV29-1 with TRBJ2-3, with unresolved D. CDR3 length: 12 residues. Germline-derived CDR1 and CDR2 are SQVTM and ANQGSEA. Trimming removed 2 bases from V and 4 bases from J, with 7 bases in between. CDR3 nucleotide sequence: TGCAGCGTTGAACAGTCGTCAGATACGCAGTATTTT. Its translation: CSVEQSSDTQYF.

Written as DNA, the CDR3 is TGTGCCAGCAGCTTCCTTGGGACTAGCGGGGGCCTGGTCCAAGAGACCCAGTACTTC. The encoded protein is CASSFLGTSGGLVQETQYF. This chain uses TRBV7-2 with TRBJ2-5; TRBD2 aligns across 14 bases. Germline CDR1 reads SGHTA; CDR2 reads FQGNSA. Unmatched junction bases numbered 10, after V lost 3 bases and J lost 1 base. CDR3 length: 19 residues.

There are a few counts of this clone. The chain recombines TRBV20-1 with TRBJ2-7; no firm D call. The CDR3 loop spans 11 amino acids. Trimming shortened V by 5 bases and J by 4 bases, and 9 bases separated the two germline ends. Germline V CDR1 and CDR2: DFQATT, SNEGSKA (reference sequence). This CDR3 reads CSAAPEYEQYF. The CDR3 DNA sequence: TGCAGTGCTGCACCCGAGTACGAGCAGTACTTC.

The chain carries TRBV6-5 and TRBJ2-5, with TRBD1 as a possible D gene (6 bases). This CDR3 has 16 residues. Trimming removed 2 bases at V and 2 bases at J, with 15 bases between. Looked up from germline, CDR1 is MNHEY and CDR2 is SVGAGI. This chain's CDR3 is CASSYLRGVSQETQYF. CDR3 DNA sequence: TGTGCCAGCAGTTACCTCAGGGGCGTGAGTCAAGAGACCCAGTACTTC.

In nucleotides, the CDR3 is TGTGCCAGCAGCGGAGGTCAGCTTAATGAAAAACTGTTTTTT. This codes for CASSGGQLNEKLFF. The chain joins TRBV11-2 to TRBJ1-4; D is uncertain. Germline loops: CDR1 SGHAT, CDR2 FQNNGV. The V gene lost 5 bases and the J gene lost 4 bases, with 11 bases spanning the gap. CDR3 size: 14 residues.

This chain connects TRBV27 to TRBJ1-1; no definite D call. Trimming cost V 5 bases and J 8 bases, with 12 bases left between them. The germline V gene has CDR1 MNHEY and CDR2 SMNVEV (reference sequence). The CDR3 has 12 residues. In DNA, the CDR3 is TGTGCCAGCAGTACATCAGGAAGAGAAGCTTTCTTT. Translating it yields CASSTSGREAFF.

V and J are TRBV30 and TRBJ1-6; TRBD1 matches 9 bases. With 4 bases clipped from V and 9 bases from J, the junction kept 4 bases outside the gene matches. Germline V gene lookup returns CDR1 GTSNPN and CDR2 SVGIG (reference sequence). CDR3 length: 13 residues. In nucleotides, the CDR3 is TGTGCCTGGACGCAGACAGGGGGTTCACCCCTCCACTTT. Its translation is CAWTQTGGSPLHF.

This clone is a singleton in its sample. One end of the junction fails to match germline, which may point to a read error. The rearrangement links TRBV5-1 to TRBJ2-2; perhaps TRBD2 as D (6 bases). The CDR3 has 16 residues. CDR1 and CDR2 from the germline V gene are SGHRS and YFSETQ. CDR3 nucleotides: TGCGCCAACAGCCTTGCGGGACTTCAGAACACCGGGGAGCTGTTTTTT. Its protein is CANSLAGLQNTGELFF. Using reference TRBV5-1 and TRBJ2-2 for the parts outside the CDR3, the full variable domain is KAGVTQTPRYLIKTRGQQVTLSCSPISGHRSVSWYQQTPGQGLQFLFEYFSETQRNKGNFPGRFSGRQFSNSRSEMNVSTLELGDSALYLCANSLAGLQNTGELFFGEGSRLTVL.

The V gene is TRBV6-4, the J gene TRBJ2-3; D is undetermined. This CDR3 contains 15 residues. CDR1 and CDR2 from the germline V gene are MRHNA and SNTAGT. V lost 0 bases and J lost 4, with 11 bases in between. CDR3 coding DNA: TGTGCCAGCAGTGACTCTGCAGGTGTAGCAGATACGCAGTATTTT. Translating it yields CASSDSAGVADTQYF.

The chain carries TRBV5-1 and TRBJ1-2; 7 bases fit TRBD1. The CDR3 consists of 15 residues. V dropped 0 bases and J dropped 3; count of bases not matched to a gene: 5. CDR1 is SGHRS, CDR2 YFSETQ, per germline. CDR3 residues: CASSLVPGGDYGYTF. The CDR3 bases are TGCGCCAGCAGCTTGGTTCCAGGGGGAGACTATGGCTACACCTTC.

CDR3 nucleotide sequence: TGTGCCAGCAGTTTGGAGGCTTGGGATGAGCAGTTCTTC. As protein: CASSLEAWDEQFF. The gene calls are TRBV28 and TRBJ2-1, with a possible D match to TRBD2 (5 bases). This CDR3 has 13 residues. Trimming shortened V by 3 bases and J by 8 bases, and 11 bases separated the two germline ends. Germline CDR1 is MDHEN and CDR2 is SYDVKM.

The J gene is TRBJ2-2, the V gene TRBV27; 9 bases are a match to TRBD1. The CDR3 totals 15 residues. J gave up 5 bases and V 5 bases, and 6 bases lay outside the gene matches. The germline V gene has CDR1 MNHEY and CDR2 SMNVEV (reference sequence). In nucleotides, the CDR3 is TGTGCCAGCAGTCCCGGACAGGGGAGGACCGGGGAGCTGTTTTTT. Translation gives CASSPGQGRTGELFF.

This clone was observed a few times. The rearrangement uses TRBV11-3 and TRBJ2-2, with 7 positions matching TRBD2. J was trimmed by 0 bases and V by 5 bases; bases with no gene match: 0. Germline CDR1 is SGHNT and CDR2 is YENEEA. CDR3 length: 14 amino acids. Written as DNA, the CDR3 is TGTGCCAGCAGCACTAGCGCGAACACCGGGGAGCTGTTTTTT. It encodes CASSTSANTGELFF.

CDR3: CASSLTTGGAGYGYTF. The CDR3 DNA reads as TGTGCCAGCAGTCTCACCACAGGGGGCGCGGGCTATGGCTACACCTTC. V usage is TRBV28 and J usage is TRBJ1-2, with 9 bases that match TRBD1. Germline V CDR1 and CDR2: MDHEN, SYDVKM. The CDR3 extends over 16 amino acids. V lost 5 bases, J lost 4 bases, and 11 bases stayed unmatched.

This chain connects TRBV7-8 to TRBJ2-3, with 8 nucleotides matching TRBD2. The CDR3 consists of 17 residues. Per germline, CDR1 SGHVS and CDR2 FQNEAQ. V lost 5 bases to trimming and J lost 1 base; unmatched junction nucleotides: 11. The DNA for the CDR3 is TGTGCCAGCAGCGCCCTGTCGGGGCGGGGGGGCACAGATACGCAGTATTTT. Its translation: CASSALSGRGGTDTQYF.

The chain employs TRBV4-1 and TRBJ2-7, with 9 bases identical to TRBD2. CDR1 and CDR2 from the germline V gene are MGHRA and YSYEKL. Trimming removed 0 bases from V and 3 bases from J; junction bases left unmatched: 6. This CDR3 has 16 amino acids. Here the CDR3 reads CASSQDLLAGSYEQYF. The CDR3 region has the DNA TGCGCCAGCAGCCAAGATCTGCTAGCGGGAAGCTACGAGCAGTACTTC.

The rearrangement joins TRBV2 to TRBJ1-6; no firm D call. V lost 4 bases, J lost 14 bases, and 15 bases lay in between. CDR3 size: 13 residues. Germline CDR1 and CDR2: SNHLY and FYNNEI. The CDR3 is CASSGGPSGTLHF. The CDR3 DNA is TGTGCCAGCAGTGGAGGACCGAGCGGGACCCTCCACTTT.

The chain combines TRBV6-1 with TRBJ2-2, with D perhaps TRBD2 (6 bases). V shed 7 bases and J shed 4 bases, with 13 bases lying between them. Germline CDR1 MNHNS, CDR2 SASEGT. CDR3 size: 14 residues. The CDR3, as DNA: TGTGCCAGCAACGCGGCGGGACCCACCGGGGAGCTGTTTTTT. The encoded protein is CASNAAGPTGELFF.